This T cell receptor beta chain was sequenced for a study of OX40 agonist ivuxolimab in advanced cancers. Study context: At doses from 0.01 to 10 mg/kg, patients were given intravenous ivuxolimab every 2 weeks. Patients with hepatocellular carcinoma, melanoma, renal cell or head and neck cancer made up the dose-escalation patients. Mean age about 60 years, range 23 to 79; 82.7% male.

About this clone itself: What it binds is unknown.

Assay: immunoSEQ multiplex PCR; the TCRdb copy retains only in-frame clones and omits some. Among about 52,000 clones listed, approximately 86% were seen once. Whole-study results and caveats: Near-lowest levels of clonal expansion characterized partial responders at 0.1-3.0 mg/kg.

Trimming shortened V by 1 base and J by 0 bases, and 16 bases separated the two germline ends. The germline V gene has CDR1 MNHNS and CDR2 SASEGT. CDR3 length: 18 residues. The chain recombines TRBV6-1 with TRBJ1-3, with no clear D. This specimen consisted of CD4+ or CD8+ T cells sorted from blood, obtained in a trial of the OX40 agonist ivuxolimab. The sequence came from an adult with an advanced solid tumor such as melanoma, head and neck, liver or kidney cancer. The CDR3 here is CASSEERGLAFSGNTIYF. The CDR3 DNA reads as TGTGCCAGCAGTGAAGAAAGAGGCCTAGCCTTCTCTGGAAACACCATATATTTT.